These 15 T cell receptor beta chains originate from one sample sequenced in a study of post-analysis software for immune sequencing data. Study-wide findings and caveats: Elevated frequency relative to controls characterized roughly five TRBV segments in patients, TRBV5-6, TRBV5-1 and TRBV20-1 among them.

Unique molecular identifiers were present in the TCR beta cDNA libraries. TCRdb processed the PCR reads anew with MiXCR; each CDR3 protein has one entry. The sample lists hundreds of thousands of distinct CDR3 sequences; about 57% were seen once. Which antigens these TCRs recognize remains unknown. Specimen: blood. The origin of the receptors is a girl aged 5-17 years with multiple sclerosis.

The chain joins TRBV9 to TRBJ2-3, with D perhaps matching TRBD1 (5 bases). CDR1 SGDLS and CDR2 YYNGEE come from the germline V gene. V was shortened by 0 bases and J by 1 base, with 9 bases between the two germline ends. This CDR3 has 15 amino acids. This CDR3 reads CASSVEGLRTDTQYF. In DNA form, the CDR3 reads TGTGCCAGCAGCGTAGAGGGGCTGCGCACAGATACGCAGTATTTT.

This clonotype was counted many times. The chain uses TRBV20-1 and TRBJ2-5; no definite D call. The germline V gene has CDR1 DFQATT and CDR2 SNEGSKA (reference sequence). The V and J ends lost 3 bases and 1 base respectively, with 0 bases between them. The CDR3 length is 10 residues. This CDR3 reads CSASQETQYF. CDR3 coding DNA: TGCAGTGCTAGCCAAGAGACCCAGTACTTC.

The sample holds a few counts of this clonotype. The rearrangement joins TRBV18 to TRBJ2-7, with D possibly matching TRBD1 (5 bases). This CDR3 is 11 amino acids long. V lost 3 bases and J 6 bases, leaving 6 bases between the germline ends. CDR1 is KGHSH, CDR2 LQKENI, per germline. The CDR3 DNA reads TGTGCCAGCTCACCGGACACCGAGCAGTACTTC. Translation: CASSPDTEQYF.

This clonotype was seen only a few times. V and J are TRBV5-1 and TRBJ2-1; weak D call: TRBD2 (6 bases). The V end lost 6 bases, the J end lost 0 bases, and 13 bases lay between the germline ends. Germline V gene lookup returns CDR1 SGHRS and CDR2 YFSETQ. This CDR3 spans 15 amino acids. The CDR3 is CASKTGLSSYNEQFF. Written as DNA, the CDR3 is TGCGCCAGCAAAACAGGACTAAGCTCCTACAATGAGCAGTTCTTC.

This clonotype was counted between two and nine times. The V and J genes are TRBV7-8 and TRBJ2-5; D ambiguous. The CDR3 has 15 amino acids. Germline V CDR1 and CDR2: SGHVS, FQNEAQ. The germline V and J ends were trimmed by 5 bases and 0 bases, with 13 bases remaining between them. The CDR3 coding sequence is TGTGCCAGCAGCCCCATAACCAAAGACCAAGAGACCCAGTACTTC. It is translated as CASSPITKDQETQYF. Variable domain in full (rest from reference TRBV7-8 and TRBJ2-5): GAGVSQSPRYKVAKRGQDVALRCDPISGHVSLFWYQQALGQGPEFLTYFQNEAQLDKSGLPSDRFFAERPEGSVSTLKIQRTQQEDSAVYLCASSPITKDQETQYFGPGTRLLVL.

This sequence joins TRBV28 and TRBJ2-3; perhaps D is TRBD1 or TRBD2 (8 bases each). Per germline, CDR1 MDHEN and CDR2 SYDVKM. The CDR3 sequence is 18 residues long. Between the trimmed V and J ends, which lost 8 bases and 2 bases, there was a span of 26 bases. CDR3: CASRTGFLGSGDTDTQYF. The DNA of the CDR3 is TGTGCCAGCCGGACAGGGTTTTTGGGTAGCGGGGACACAGATACGCAGTATTTT.

The chain couples TRBV29-1 to TRBJ1-2, with a possible D match to TRBD1 (6 bases). The CDR3 consists of 11 residues. Trimming took off 7 bases at V and 1 base at J, with 7 bases between the two ends. Germline V gene sequence: CDR1 SQVTM, CDR2 ANQGSEA. The DNA of the CDR3 is TGCAGCGGACAGGATAACTATGGCTACACCTTC. It translates to CSGQDNYGYTF.

The V call is TRBV7-3, the J call TRBJ2-5; 10 bases are a match to TRBD1. The CDR3 loop spans 13 amino acids. Unmatched junction bases numbered 2, after V lost 5 bases and J lost 5 bases. Per germline, CDR1 SGHTA and CDR2 FQGTGA. In DNA, the CDR3 is TGTGCCAGCAGCGCGACAGGGGGCGAGACCCAGTACTTC. It translates to CASSATGGETQYF.

This clonotype was counted between two and nine times. The chain links TRBV12-3 or TRBV12-4 to TRBJ1-6, with TRBD1 identical over 7 bases. This CDR3 has 14 amino acids. V lost 3 bases to trimming and J lost 7 bases; unmatched junction nucleotides: 3. The CDR3, as DNA: TGTGCCAGCAGTTTTTCAGGGGGGAATTCACCCCTCCACTTT. This gives the protein CASSFSGGNSPLHF.

A few counts support this clonotype. V usage is TRBV7-9 and J usage is TRBJ2-1, with no clear D. Germline V gene lookup returns CDR1 SEHNR and CDR2 FQNEAQ (reference sequence). The CDR3 length is 12 residues. Trimming removed 1 base from V and 8 bases from J, with 6 bases in between. CDR3 in DNA: TGTGCCAGCAGCTTAGGAGCGCATGAGCAGTTCTTC. Amino acids: CASSLGAHEQFF.

This clonotype turned up a few times. CDR3 loop: CASSSKGYEQYF. CDR3 DNA: TGTGCCAGCAGTAGCAAGGGCTACGAGCAGTACTTC. The chain carries TRBV25-1 and TRBJ2-7; D call uncertain. Germline-derived CDR1 and CDR2 are MGHDK and SYGVNS. The CDR3 runs 12 residues. V was cut by 5 bases and J by 3 bases, with 8 bases left in between.

The chain couples TRBV7-2 to TRBJ2-5; a possible D gene is TRBD1 (6 bases). The J call may be faulty, since TRBJ2-7 better matches the DNA end. The CDR3 has 15 amino acids. The germline V gene has CDR1 SGHTA and CDR2 FQGNSA. CDR3 nucleotides: TGTGCCAGCAGCCAAGGGGGTGGTTTTACCTACGAGCAGTACTTC. Residues: CASSQGGGFTYEQYF.

Written as DNA, the CDR3 is TGTGCCAGCAGCTTGGACAGGGCCTCTTACTATGGCTACACCTTC. This codes for CASSLDRASYYGYTF. The rearrangement uses TRBV6-5 and TRBJ1-2, with 8 bases matching TRBD1. The CDR3 runs to 15 residues. In germline, CDR1 is MNHEY, CDR2 SVGAGI. Unmatched junction bases numbered 9, after V lost 6 bases and J lost 3 bases.

This chain joins TRBV7-9 and TRBJ2-5; 9 positions match TRBD1. The CDR3 runs to 14 residues. CDR1 and CDR2 from the germline V gene are SEHNR and FQNEAQ (reference sequence). The V and J ends lost 4 bases and 5 bases, in that order; junction bases with no gene match: 5. Here the CDR3 reads CASSSQGARETQYF. CDR3 in DNA: TGTGCCAGCAGCTCACAGGGGGCGAGGGAGACCCAGTACTTC. Full variable domain (outside the CDR3, taken from reference TRBV7-9 and TRBJ2-5): DTGVSQNPRHKITKRGQNVTFRCDPISEHNRLYWYRQTLGQGPEFLTYFQNEAQLEKSRLLSDRFSAERPKGSFSTLEIQRTEQGDSAMYLCASSSQGARETQYFGPGTRLLVL.

The V and J genes are TRBV6-5 and TRBJ2-5; a possible D gene is TRBD2 (7 bases). The CDR3 sequence is 15 residues long. Germline CDR1 and CDR2: MNHEY and SVGAGI. Between the trimmed V and J ends, which lost 4 bases and 5 bases, there was a span of 17 bases. The CDR3 DNA reads as TGTGCCAGCAGTTGGAGGAGGGGGGGGCGGGAGACCCAGTACTTC. Encoded protein: CASSWRRGGRETQYF.